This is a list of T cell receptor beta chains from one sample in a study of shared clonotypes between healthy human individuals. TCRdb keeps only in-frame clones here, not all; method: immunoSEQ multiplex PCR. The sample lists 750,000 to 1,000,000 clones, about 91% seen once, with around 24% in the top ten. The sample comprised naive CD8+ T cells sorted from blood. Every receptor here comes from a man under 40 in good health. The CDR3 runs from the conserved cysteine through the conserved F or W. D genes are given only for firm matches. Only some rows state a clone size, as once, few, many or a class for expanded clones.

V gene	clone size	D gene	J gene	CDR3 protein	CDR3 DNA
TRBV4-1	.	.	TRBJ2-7	CASSQEPFYEQYF	TGCGCCAGCAGCCAAGAGCCATTCTACGAGCAGTACTTC
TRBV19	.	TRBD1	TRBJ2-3	CASSRSVGQPFPLSTDTQYF	TGTGCCAGTAGTCGTAGTGTGGGACAGCCGTTCCCTCTTAGCACAGATACGCAGTATTTT
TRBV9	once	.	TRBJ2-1	CASSVESPAGNEQFF	TGTGCCAGCAGCGTAGAGTCACCGGCGGGAAATGAGCAGTTCTTC
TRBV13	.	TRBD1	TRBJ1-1	CASSLETGGRGTEAFF	TGTGCCAGCAGCTTGGAGACAGGGGGCCGGGGCACTGAAGCTTTCTTT
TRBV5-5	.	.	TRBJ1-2	CASSLLGFYTF	TGTGCCAGCAGCTTGCTGGGATTCTACACCTTC
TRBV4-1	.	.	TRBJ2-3	CASSQPDSTDTQYF	TGCGCCAGCAGCCAGCCTGACAGCACAGATACGCAGTATTTT
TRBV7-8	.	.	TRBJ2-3	CASSEIPDTQYF	TGTGCCAGCAGCGAAATTCCAGATACGCAGTATTTT
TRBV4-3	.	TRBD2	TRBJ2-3	CASSQGRPSSGSFAQYF	TGCGCCAGCAGCCAAGGTCGGCCATCTAGCGGGAGTTTCGCGCAGTATTTT
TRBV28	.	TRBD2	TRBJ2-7	CASNRVRNGRYEQYF	TGTGCCAGCAACCGAGTCAGAAACGGGAGGTACGAGCAGTACTTC
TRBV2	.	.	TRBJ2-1	CANRRSSYNEQFF	TGTGCCAACCGACGGAGCTCCTACAATGAGCAGTTCTTC
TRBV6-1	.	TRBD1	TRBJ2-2	CASRDRAFTGELFF	TGTGCCAGCAGGGACAGGGCGTTCACCGGGGAGCTGTTTTTT
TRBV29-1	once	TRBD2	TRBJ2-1	CSARLAGRYEQFF	TGCAGCGCTAGACTAGCGGGTAGATATGAGCAGTTCTTC
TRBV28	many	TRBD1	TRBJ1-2	CASSQRTGTVGYGYTF	TGTGCCAGCAGTCAAAGGACAGGAACGGTGGGCTATGGCTACACCTTC
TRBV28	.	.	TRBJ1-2	CASSDGTDDGYTF	TGTGCCAGCAGCGACGGGACCGACGATGGCTACACCTTC
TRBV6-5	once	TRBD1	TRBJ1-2	CASSLTGTAGYGYTF	TGTGCCAGCAGTTTAACCGGGACAGCGGGCTATGGCTACACCTTC
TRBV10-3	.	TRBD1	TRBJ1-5	CAIREGQDSNQPQHF	TGTGCCATCAGAGAAGGACAGGATAGCAATCAGCCCCAGCATTTT
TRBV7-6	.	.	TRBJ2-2	CASSHDLTGELFF	TGTGCCAGCAGCCACGACCTGACCGGGGAGCTGTTTTTT
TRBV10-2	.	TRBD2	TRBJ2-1	CASRSSGSYNEQFF	TGCGCCAGCAGGTCTAGCGGGAGTTACAATGAGCAGTTCTTC
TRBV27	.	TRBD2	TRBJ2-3	CASSLSILAGDTQYF	TGTGCCAGCAGTTTAAGTATCCTAGCGGGAGATACGCAGTATTTT
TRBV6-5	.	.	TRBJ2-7	CASTQTAYEQYF	TGTGCCAGCACCCAGACAGCCTACGAGCAGTACTTC
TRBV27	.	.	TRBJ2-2	CASSPRLKANTGELFF	TGTGCCAGCAGTCCGAGACTGAAAGCGAACACCGGGGAGCTGTTTTTT
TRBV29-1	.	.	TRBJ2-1	CSVDKLGDYNEQFF	TGCAGCGTTGACAAACTAGGGGATTACAATGAGCAGTTCTTC